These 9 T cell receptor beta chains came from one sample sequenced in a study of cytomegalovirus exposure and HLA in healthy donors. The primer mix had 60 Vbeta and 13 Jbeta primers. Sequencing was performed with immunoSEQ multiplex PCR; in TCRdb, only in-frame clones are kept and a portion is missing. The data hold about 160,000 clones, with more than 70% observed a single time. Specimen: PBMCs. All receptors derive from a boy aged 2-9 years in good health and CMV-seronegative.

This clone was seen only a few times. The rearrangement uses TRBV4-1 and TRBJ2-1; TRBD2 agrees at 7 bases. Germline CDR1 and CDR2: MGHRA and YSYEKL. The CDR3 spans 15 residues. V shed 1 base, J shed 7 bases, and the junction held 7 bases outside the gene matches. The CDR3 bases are TGCGCCAGCAGCCAAGTAACGCTAGCGGCGAATGAGCAGTTCTTC. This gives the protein CASSQVTLAANEQFF.

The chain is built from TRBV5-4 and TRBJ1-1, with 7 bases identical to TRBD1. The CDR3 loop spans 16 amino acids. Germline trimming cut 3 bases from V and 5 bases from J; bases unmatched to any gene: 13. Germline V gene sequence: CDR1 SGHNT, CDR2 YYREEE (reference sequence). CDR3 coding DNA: TGTGCCAGCAGCTCCGGGACAGTGGATTTATTTACTGAAGCTTTCTTT. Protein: CASSSGTVDLFTEAFF.

CDR3 in amino acids: CASSAGREDLYF. In nucleotides, the CDR3 is TGCGCCAGCAGCGCCGGGCGGGAGGATCTGTATTTT. This chain uses TRBV5-1 with TRBJ2-3; TRBD2 aligns across 8 bases. Germline CDR1 is SGHRS and CDR2 is YFSETQ. This CDR3 comprises 12 residues. The V gene end was trimmed by 4 bases and the J gene end by 14 bases; junction bases not matched to a gene: 9.

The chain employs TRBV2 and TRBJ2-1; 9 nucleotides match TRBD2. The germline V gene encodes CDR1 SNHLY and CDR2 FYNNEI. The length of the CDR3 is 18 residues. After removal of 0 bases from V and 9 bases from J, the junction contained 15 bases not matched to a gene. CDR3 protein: CASSEAGSGRFRAGEQFF. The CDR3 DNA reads TGTGCCAGCAGTGAAGCGGGTAGCGGGAGATTTAGAGCGGGTGAGCAGTTCTTC.

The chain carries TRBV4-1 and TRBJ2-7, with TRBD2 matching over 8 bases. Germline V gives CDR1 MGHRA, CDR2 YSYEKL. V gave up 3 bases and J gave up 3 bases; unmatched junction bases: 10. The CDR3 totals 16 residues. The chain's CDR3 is CASSQAAGGEYYEQYF. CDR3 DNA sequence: TGCGCCAGCAGCCAGGCCGCGGGAGGCGAATACTACGAGCAGTACTTC.

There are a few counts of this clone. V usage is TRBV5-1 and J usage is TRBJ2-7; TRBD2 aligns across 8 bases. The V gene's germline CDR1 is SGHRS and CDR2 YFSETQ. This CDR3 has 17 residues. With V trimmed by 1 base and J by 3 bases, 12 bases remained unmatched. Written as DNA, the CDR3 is TGCGCCAGCAGCTTGAGGGCGGGAGGACGAAACCTCTACGAGCAGTACTTC. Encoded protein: CASSLRAGGRNLYEQYF.

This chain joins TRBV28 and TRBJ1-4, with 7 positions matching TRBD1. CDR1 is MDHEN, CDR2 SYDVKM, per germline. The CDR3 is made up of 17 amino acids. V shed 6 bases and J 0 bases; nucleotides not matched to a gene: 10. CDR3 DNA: TGTGCCAGCAGACTCGCCGGGACAGTTACAACTAATGAAAAACTGTTTTTT. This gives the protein CASRLAGTVTTNEKLFF.

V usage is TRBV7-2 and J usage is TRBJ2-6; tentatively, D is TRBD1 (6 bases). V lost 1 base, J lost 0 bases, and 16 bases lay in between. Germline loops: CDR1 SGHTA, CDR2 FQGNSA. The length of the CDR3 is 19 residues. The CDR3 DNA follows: TGTGCCAGCAGCTTAGTCCCCGGGACACCGGACTCTGGGGCCAACGTCCTGACTTTC. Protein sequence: CASSLVPGTPDSGANVLTF.

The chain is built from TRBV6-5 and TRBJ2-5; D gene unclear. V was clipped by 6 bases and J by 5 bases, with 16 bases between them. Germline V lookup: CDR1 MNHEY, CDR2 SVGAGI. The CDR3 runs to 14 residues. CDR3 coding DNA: TGTGCCAGCAGCCACGCCGGTAACGGGGAGACCCAGTACTTC. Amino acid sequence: CASSHAGNGETQYF.